Reported below is one T cell receptor beta chain. Its specificity is unknown. One entry per CDR3 protein results from TCRdb running MiXCR on the 5' RACE reads. The table includes about 240,000 distinct CDR3 sequences, more than 8% detected once. The data derive from a study of T-cell memory formation after mild COVID-19. The study's findings and limits: Pre-infection memory showed some responding clones, and this suggested that cross-reactive memory joined.

V was cut by 5 bases and J by 0 bases, with 20 bases left in between. Looked up from germline, CDR1 is SGHVS and CDR2 is FNYEAQ. The CDR3 spans 19 residues. The sequence was collected from a man between 18 and 35 years old who had mild COVID-19 (a few samples of this study predate the infection). Cell type and time point are not known. The sequenced material came from PBMCs or a T cell subset sorted from them (not recorded which). The chain links TRBV7-6 to TRBJ1-6, with D uncertain. The CDR3 DNA reads TGTGCCAGCAGCCGAATGTTGGGCACCTCGAGCTCCTATAATTCACCCCTCCACTTT. Protein: CASSRMLGTSSSYNSPLHF.